Sequencing of this T cell receptor (beta chain) was carried out in a study of blood T cell repertoires in COVID-19. Whole-study context: Material from acute and convalescent COVID-19 was sourced from the United States, Italy and Spain. Sources were T cells, B-cell-depleted T cells, or PBMCs; the material itself was cDNA or gDNA.

The length of the CDR3 is 16 residues. The V end was cut by 0 bases, the J end by 2 bases, with 15 bases between. Germline lookup yields CDR1 SQVTM and CDR2 ANQGSEA. Original processing notes: Reference gene primer amplification gave estimated nucleated cell counts. Using immunoSEQ multiplex PCR, the repertoire was profiled, and TCRdb retains in-frame clones only, with some absent. From that table come the V and J calls and clone size; the DNA was used to work out D and trimming. This sample yields about 150,000 clones, of which roughly 80% are seen a single time; over 8.5% belongs to the top ten. The V call is TRBV29-1, the J call TRBJ2-3; no firm D call. This receptor was obtained from a man aged 50 to 60 with active or convalescent COVID-19. Input material: peripheral blood. Here the CDR3 DNA reads TGCAGCGTTGAAGATCTAGTTGGAACTAACACAGATACGCAGTATTTT. Encoded protein: CSVEDLVGTNTDTQYF.